These 3 T cell receptor beta chains were sequenced from one sample in a study of identical twins. TCRdb processed the 5' RACE reads anew with MiXCR; each CDR3 protein has one entry. The repertoire has 690,000 or so distinct CDR3 sequences, under 9% of them found once; the top ten carry approximately 0.96%. In addition, the sample was reused for a study of yellow fever vaccine responses in identical twins.

The sequenced sample consisted of PBMCs. Source of these receptors: a woman aged 18-29 years in good health.

This clonotype was found a few times. V usage is TRBV7-8 and J usage is TRBJ2-5; 16 bases map to TRBD2. CDR1 is SGHVS and CDR2 is FQNEAQ in the germline V gene. CDR3 length: 16 amino acids. The V gene end was trimmed by 5 bases and the J gene end by 4 bases; junction bases not matched to a gene: 4. The CDR3 loop is CASSPGLAGGRETQYF. For the CDR3, the DNA is TGTGCCAGCAGCCCGGGACTAGCGGGGGGGCGAGAGACCCAGTACTTC.

Turning to this clonotype: A read error may account for a junction end that differs from germline. The chain recombines TRBV6-4 with TRBJ1-1; 9 positions agree with TRBD1. Per the germline V gene, CDR1 is MRHNA and CDR2 is SNTAGT. The CDR3 consists of 12 residues. Here the CDR3 reads CASNPGQGDQAF. The CDR3 DNA is TGTGCCAGCAATCCGGGACAGGGAGATCAGGCGTTT.

The table lists this clonotype with many counts. This chain links TRBV20-1 with TRBJ2-2; D gene ambiguous. The length of the CDR3 is 11 residues. Per the germline V gene, CDR1 is DFQATT and CDR2 is SNEGSKA (reference sequence). V lost 0 bases and J lost 7, with 3 bases in between. In DNA, the CDR3 is TGCAGTGCTAGAGACGGCGGGGAGCTGTTTTTT. This encodes CSARDGGELFF.